This TCR beta chain was recovered during a study of blood T cell repertoires in COVID-19. About the research overall: Nucleic acid was either cDNA or gDNA, and it came from T cells, B-cell-depleted T cells, or PBMCs.

Assay used: immunoSEQ multiplex PCR; TCRdb lists only in-frame clones, some missing. Of about 210,000 clones listed, about four fifths were seen once; the top ten hold roughly 12%. The CDR3 sequence is 13 residues long. V shed 4 bases and J shed 0 bases, with 4 bases lying between them. The germline V gene encodes CDR1 LGHDT and CDR2 YNNKEL (reference sequence). The receptor was derived from a woman aged 40 to 50 with acute or convalescent COVID-19. V usage is TRBV3-1 (or the pseudogene TRBV3-2) and J usage is TRBJ2-1; D unresolved. Input material: peripheral blood. The CDR3 sequence is CASSPSSYNEQFF. The CDR3 DNA reads as TGTGCCAGCAGCCCTAGCTCCTACAATGAGCAGTTCTTC.